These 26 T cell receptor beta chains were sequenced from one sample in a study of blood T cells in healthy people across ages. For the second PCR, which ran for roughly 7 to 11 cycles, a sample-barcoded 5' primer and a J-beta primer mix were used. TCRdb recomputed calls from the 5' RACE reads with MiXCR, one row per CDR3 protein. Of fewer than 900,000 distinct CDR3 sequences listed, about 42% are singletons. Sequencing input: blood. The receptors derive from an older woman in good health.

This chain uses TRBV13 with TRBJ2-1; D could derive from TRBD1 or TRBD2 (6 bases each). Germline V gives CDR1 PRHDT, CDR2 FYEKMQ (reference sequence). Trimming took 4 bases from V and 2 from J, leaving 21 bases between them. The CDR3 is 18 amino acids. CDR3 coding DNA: TGTGCCAGCAGCTCCGTACACTCGCGGGACAAAACCTACAATGAGCAGTTCTTC. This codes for CASSSVHSRDKTYNEQFF. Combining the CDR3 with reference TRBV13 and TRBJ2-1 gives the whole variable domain AAGVIQSPRHLIKEKRETATLKCYPIPRHDTVYWYQQGPGQDPQFLISFYEKMQSDKGSIPDRFSAQQFSDYHSELNMSSLELGDSALYFCASSSVHSRDKTYNEQFFGPGTRLTVL.

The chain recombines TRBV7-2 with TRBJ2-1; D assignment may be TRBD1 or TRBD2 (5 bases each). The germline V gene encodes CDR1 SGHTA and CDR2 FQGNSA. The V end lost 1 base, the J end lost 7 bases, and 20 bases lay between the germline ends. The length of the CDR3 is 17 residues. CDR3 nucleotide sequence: TGTGCCAGCAGCTTAGTTTTCGCAGCTAGCAGGGTTAATGAGCAGTTCTTC. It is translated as CASSLVFAASRVNEQFF. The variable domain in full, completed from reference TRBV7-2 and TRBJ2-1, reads GAGVSQSPSNKVTEKGKDVELRCDPISGHTALYWYRQSLGQGLEFLIYFQGNSAPDKSGLPSDRFSAERTGGSVSTLTIQRTQQEDSAVYLCASSLVFAASRVNEQFFGPGTRLTVL.

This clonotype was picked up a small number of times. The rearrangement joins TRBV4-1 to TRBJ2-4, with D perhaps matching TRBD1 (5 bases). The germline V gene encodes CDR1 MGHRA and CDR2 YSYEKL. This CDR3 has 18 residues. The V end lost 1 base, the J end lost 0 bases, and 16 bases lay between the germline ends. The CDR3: CASSQGGLGDLAKNIQYF. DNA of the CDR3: TGCGCCAGCAGCCAAGGGGGCTTGGGTGATTTAGCCAAAAACATTCAGTACTTC.

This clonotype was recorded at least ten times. The chain's CDR3 is CSVGRTGSNGYTF. In nucleotides, the CDR3 is TGCAGCGTTGGCCGGACAGGGAGCAATGGCTACACCTTC. This sequence joins TRBV29-1 and TRBJ1-2, with 8 bases that match TRBD1. The CDR3 loop spans 13 amino acids. Germline V CDR1 and CDR2: SQVTM, ANQGSEA. Unmatched junction bases numbered 7, after V lost 4 bases and J lost 6 bases.

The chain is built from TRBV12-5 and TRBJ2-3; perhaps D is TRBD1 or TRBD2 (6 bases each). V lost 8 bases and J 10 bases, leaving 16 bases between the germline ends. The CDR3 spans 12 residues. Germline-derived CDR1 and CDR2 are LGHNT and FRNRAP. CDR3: CASRGESDAQYF. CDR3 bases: TGTGCTAGTAGGGGGGAAAGCGATGCGCAGTATTTT.

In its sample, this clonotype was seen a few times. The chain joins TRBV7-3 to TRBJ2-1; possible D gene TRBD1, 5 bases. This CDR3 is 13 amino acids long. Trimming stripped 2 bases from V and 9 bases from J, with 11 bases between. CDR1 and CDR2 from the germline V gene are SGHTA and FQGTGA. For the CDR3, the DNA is TGTGCCAGCAGCTTAGCAGGGTCAGGTGAGCAGTTCTTC. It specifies CASSLAGSGEQFF.

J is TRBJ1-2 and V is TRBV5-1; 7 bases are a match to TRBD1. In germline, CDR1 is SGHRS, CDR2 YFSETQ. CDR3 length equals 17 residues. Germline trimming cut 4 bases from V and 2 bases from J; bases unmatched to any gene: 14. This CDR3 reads CASSLPVGPTGNYGYTF. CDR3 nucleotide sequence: TGCGCCAGCAGCCTCCCGGTGGGCCCGACAGGGAACTATGGCTACACCTTC. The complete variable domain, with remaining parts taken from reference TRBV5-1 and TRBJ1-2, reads KAGVTQTPRYLIKTRGQQVTLSCSPISGHRSVSWYQQTPGQGLQFLFEYFSETQRNKGNFPGRFSGRQFSNSRSEMNVSTLELGDSALYLCASSLPVGPTGNYGYTFGSGTRLTVV.

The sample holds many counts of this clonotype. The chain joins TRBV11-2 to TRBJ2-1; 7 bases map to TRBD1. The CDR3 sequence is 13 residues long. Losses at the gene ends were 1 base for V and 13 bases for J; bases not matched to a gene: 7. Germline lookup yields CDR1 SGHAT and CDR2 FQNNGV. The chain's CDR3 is CASSLAVRDSQFF. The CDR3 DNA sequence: TGTGCCAGCAGCTTAGCCGTCCGGGACAGTCAGTTCTTC.

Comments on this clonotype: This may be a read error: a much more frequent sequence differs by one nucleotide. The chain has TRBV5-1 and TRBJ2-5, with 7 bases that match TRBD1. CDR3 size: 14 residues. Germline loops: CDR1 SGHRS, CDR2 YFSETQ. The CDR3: CTSSPDRVGETQYF. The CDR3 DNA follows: TGCACCAGCAGCCCCGACAGGGTAGGAGAGACCCAGTACTTC.

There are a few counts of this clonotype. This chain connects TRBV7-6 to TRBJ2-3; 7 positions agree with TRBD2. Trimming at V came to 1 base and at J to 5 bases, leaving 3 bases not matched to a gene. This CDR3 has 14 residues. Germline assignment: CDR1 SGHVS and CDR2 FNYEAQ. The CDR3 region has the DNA TGTGCCAGCAGCTTAGAAGCGGGGATAGATACGCAGTATTTT. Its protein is CASSLEAGIDTQYF.

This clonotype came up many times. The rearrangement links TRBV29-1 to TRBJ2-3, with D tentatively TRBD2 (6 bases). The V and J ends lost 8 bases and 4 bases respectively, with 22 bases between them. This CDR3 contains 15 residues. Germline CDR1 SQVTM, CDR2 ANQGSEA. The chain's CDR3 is CSTPHGGGYSDTQYF. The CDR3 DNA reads TGCAGCACCCCGCATGGGGGAGGTTATTCAGATACGCAGTATTTT.

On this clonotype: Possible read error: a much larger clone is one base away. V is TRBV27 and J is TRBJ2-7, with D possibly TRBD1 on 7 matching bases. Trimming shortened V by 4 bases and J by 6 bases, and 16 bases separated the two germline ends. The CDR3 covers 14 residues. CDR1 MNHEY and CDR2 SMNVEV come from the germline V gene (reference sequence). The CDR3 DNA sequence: TGTGCCAGCAGTTCGACAGGGACTGGCTTCGAGCAGTACTTC. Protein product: CASSSTGTGFEQYF.

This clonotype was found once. CDR3 DNA sequence: TGCAGCGTTATGACTAGCGGGAGCAATGAGCAGTTCTTC. This sequence encodes CSVMTSGSNEQFF. The gene calls are TRBV29-1 and TRBJ2-1; 12 bases are a match to TRBD2. The CDR3 has 13 amino acids. V was pared by 5 bases and J by 6 bases, with 2 bases of the junction left unmatched. Germline lookup yields CDR1 SQVTM and CDR2 ANQGSEA.

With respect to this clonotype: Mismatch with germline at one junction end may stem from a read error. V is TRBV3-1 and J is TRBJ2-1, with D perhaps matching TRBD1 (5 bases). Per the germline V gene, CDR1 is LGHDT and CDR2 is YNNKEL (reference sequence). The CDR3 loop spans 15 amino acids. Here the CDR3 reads CASSPQVSYYDEQFF. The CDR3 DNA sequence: TGTGCCAGCAGCCCACAGGTCTCGTACTACGATGAGCAGTTCTTC.

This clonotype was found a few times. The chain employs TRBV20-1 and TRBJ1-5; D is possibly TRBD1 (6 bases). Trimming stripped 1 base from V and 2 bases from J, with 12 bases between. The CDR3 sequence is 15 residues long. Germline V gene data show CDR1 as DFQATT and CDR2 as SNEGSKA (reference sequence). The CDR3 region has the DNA TGCAGTGCTAGAGGGAGGGACATGGGCAATCAGCCCCAGCATTTT. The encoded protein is CSARGRDMGNQPQHF.

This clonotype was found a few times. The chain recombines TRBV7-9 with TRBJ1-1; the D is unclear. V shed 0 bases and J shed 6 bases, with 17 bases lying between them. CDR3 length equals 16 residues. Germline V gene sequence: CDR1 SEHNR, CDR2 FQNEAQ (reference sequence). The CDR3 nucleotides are TGTGCCAGCAGCTTAGCCGCACTACCTACCGGACCTGAAGCTTTCTTT. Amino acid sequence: CASSLAALPTGPEAFF.

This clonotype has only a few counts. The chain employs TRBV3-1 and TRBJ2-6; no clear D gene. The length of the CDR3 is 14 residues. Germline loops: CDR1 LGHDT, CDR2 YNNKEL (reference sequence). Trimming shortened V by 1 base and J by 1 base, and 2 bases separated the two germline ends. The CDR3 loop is CASSQVSGANVLTF. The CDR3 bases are TGTGCCAGCAGCCAAGTGTCTGGGGCCAACGTCCTGACTTTC.

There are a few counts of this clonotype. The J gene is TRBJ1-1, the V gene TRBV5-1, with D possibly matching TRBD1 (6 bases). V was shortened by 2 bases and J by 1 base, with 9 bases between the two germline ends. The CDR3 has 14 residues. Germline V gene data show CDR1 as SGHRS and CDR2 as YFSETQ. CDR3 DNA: TGCGCCAGCAGCTTTGCGGGGGCGAACACTGAAGCTTTCTTT. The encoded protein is CASSFAGANTEAFF.

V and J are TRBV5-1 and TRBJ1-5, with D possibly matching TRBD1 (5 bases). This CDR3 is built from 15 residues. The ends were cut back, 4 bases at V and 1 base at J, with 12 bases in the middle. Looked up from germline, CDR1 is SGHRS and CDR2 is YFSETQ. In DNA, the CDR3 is TGCGCCAGCAGCCAGGGAGAGGGGAGCAATCAGCCCCAGCATTTT. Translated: CASSQGEGSNQPQHF.

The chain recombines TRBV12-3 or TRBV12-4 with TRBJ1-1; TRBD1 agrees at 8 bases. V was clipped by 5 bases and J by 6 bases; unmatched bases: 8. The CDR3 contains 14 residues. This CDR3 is CASSVTGGWSEAFF. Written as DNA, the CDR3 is TGTGCCAGCAGTGTAACAGGGGGGTGGTCTGAAGCTTTCTTT.

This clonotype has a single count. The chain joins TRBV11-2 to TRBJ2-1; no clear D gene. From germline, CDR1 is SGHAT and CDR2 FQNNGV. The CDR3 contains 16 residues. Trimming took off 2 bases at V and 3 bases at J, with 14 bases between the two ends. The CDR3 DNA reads TGTGCCAGCAGCTTAAGAGTTGGTATGGACTACAATGAGCAGTTCTTC. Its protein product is CASSLRVGMDYNEQFF.

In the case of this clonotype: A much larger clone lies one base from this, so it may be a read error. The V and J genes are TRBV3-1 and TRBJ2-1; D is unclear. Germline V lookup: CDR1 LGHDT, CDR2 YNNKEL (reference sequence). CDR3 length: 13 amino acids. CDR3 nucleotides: TGTGTCAGCAGCCAAGAGTCCTTCACTTTGCAGTTCTTC. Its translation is CVSSQESFTLQFF.

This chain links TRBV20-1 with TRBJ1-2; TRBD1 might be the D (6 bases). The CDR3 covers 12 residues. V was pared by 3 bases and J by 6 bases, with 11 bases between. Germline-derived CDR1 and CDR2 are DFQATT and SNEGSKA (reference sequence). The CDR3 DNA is TGCAGTGCTAGGCGACAGGCAAATGGCTACACCTTC. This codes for CSARRQANGYTF.

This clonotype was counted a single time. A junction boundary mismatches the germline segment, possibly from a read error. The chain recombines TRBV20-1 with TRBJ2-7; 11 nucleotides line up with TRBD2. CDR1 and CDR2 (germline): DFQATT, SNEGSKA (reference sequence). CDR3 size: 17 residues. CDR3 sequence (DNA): TGCAGTGCTAGATCCCTAGCGGGAGGACGAAGCTCCTACGGGCAGTACTTC. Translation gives CSARSLAGGRSSYGQYF.

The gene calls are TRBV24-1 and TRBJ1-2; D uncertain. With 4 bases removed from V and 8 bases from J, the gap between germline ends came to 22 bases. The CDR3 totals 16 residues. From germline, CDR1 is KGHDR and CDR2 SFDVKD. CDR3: CATSDPNNKRSVGYTF. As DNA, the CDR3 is TGTGCCACCAGTGACCCCAACAACAAGCGTTCCGTAGGCTACACCTTC.

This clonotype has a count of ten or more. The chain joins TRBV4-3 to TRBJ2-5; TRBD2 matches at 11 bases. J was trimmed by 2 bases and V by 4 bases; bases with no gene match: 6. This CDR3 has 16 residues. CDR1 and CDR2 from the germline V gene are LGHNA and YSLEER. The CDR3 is CASSLHGTSGQETQYF. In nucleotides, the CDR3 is TGCGCCAGCAGCCTCCACGGGACTAGCGGACAAGAGACCCAGTACTTC.